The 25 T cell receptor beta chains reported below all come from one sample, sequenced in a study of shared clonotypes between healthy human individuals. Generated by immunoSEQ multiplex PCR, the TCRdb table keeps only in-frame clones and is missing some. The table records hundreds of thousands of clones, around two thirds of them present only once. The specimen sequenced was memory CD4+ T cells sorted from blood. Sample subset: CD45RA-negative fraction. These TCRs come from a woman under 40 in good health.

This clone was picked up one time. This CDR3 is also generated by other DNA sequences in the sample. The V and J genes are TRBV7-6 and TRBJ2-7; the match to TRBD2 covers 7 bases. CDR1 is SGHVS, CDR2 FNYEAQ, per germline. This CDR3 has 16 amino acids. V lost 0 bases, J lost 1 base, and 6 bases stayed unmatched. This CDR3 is CASSLAGGRGSYEQYF. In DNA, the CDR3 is TGTGCCAGCAGCTTAGCGGGCGGGAGAGGTTCCTACGAGCAGTACTTC. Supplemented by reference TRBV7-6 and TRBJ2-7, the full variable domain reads GAGVSQSPRYKVTKRGQDVALRCDPISGHVSLYWYRQALGQGPEFLTYFNYEAQQDKSGLPNDRFSAERPEGSISTLTIQRTEQRDSAMYRCASSLAGGRGSYEQYFGPGTRLTVT.

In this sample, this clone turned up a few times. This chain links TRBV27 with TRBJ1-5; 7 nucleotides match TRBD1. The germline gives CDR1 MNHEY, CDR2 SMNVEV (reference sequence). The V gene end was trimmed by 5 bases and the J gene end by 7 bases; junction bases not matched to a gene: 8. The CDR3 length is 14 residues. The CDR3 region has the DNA TGTGCCAGCAGTCGTACACAGGGGTTCCAGCCCCAGCATTTT. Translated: CASSRTQGFQPQHF.

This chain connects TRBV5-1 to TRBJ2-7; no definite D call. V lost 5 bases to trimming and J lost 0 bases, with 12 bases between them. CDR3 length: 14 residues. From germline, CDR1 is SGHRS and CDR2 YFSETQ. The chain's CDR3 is CASRLVVGSYEQYF. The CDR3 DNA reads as TGCGCCAGCAGATTAGTAGTAGGCTCCTACGAGCAGTACTTC.

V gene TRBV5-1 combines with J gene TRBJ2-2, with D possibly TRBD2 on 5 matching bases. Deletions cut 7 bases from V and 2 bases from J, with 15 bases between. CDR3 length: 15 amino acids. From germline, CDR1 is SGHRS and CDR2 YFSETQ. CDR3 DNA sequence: TGCGCCAGCCACCCAGCGGCTATTAACACCGGGGAGCTGTTTTTT. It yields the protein CASHPAAINTGELFF.

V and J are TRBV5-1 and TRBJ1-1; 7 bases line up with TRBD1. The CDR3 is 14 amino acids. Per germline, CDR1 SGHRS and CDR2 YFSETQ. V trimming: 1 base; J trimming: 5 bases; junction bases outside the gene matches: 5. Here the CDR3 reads CASSLLAGGTEAFF. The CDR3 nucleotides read TGCGCCAGCAGCTTGTTGGCAGGGGGAACTGAAGCTTTCTTT.

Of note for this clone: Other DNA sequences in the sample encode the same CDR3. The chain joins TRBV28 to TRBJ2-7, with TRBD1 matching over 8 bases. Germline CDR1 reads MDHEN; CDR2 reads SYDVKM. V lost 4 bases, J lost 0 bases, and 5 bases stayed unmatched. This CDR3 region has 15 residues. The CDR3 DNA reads TGTGCCAGCAGTTCGACAGGGGCCTCCTCCTACGAGCAGTACTTC. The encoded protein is CASSSTGASSYEQYF.

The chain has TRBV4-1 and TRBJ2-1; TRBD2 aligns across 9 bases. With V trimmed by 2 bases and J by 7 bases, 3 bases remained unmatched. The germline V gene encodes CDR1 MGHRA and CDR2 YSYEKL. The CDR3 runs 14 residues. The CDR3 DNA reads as TGCGCCAGCAGCCAACTAGCGGGAACGAATGAGCAGTTCTTC. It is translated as CASSQLAGTNEQFF.

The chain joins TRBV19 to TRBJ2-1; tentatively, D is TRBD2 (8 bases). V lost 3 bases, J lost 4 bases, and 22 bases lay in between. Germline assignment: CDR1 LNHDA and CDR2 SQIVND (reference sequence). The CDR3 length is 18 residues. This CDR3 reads CASSIRQGLSGSYNEQFF. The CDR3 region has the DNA TGTGCCAGTAGTATCCGACAGGGTCTCAGCGGGAGTTACAATGAGCAGTTCTTC.

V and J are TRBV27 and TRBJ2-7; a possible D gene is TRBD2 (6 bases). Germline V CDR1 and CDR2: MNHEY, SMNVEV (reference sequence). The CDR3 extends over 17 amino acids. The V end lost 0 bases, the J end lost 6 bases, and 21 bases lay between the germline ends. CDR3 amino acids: CASSLSSAGPGGGEQYF. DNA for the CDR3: TGTGCCAGCAGTTTATCGAGTGCGGGACCAGGTGGGGGCGAGCAGTACTTC.

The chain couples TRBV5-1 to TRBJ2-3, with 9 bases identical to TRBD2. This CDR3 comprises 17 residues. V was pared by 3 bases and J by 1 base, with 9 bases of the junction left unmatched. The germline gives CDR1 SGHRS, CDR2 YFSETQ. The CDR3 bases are TGCGCCAGCAGCTATGGACTTAGCGGGAGTGGCACAGATACGCAGTATTTT. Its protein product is CASSYGLSGSGTDTQYF.

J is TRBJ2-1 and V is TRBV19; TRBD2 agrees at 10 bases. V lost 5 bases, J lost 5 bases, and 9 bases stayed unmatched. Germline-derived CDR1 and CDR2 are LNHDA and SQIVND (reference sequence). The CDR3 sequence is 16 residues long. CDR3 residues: CASSSSSGSWHNEQFF. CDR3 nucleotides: TGTGCCAGTAGTTCGTCTAGCGGGAGTTGGCACAATGAGCAGTTCTTC.

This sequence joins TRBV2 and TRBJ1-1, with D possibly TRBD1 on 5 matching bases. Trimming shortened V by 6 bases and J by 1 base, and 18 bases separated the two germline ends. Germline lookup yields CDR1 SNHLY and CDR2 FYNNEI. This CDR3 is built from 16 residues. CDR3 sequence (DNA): TGTGCCAGCAGAACCAGGGTTTGGGGGAAGAACACTGAAGCTTTCTTT. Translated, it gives CASRTRVWGKNTEAFF.

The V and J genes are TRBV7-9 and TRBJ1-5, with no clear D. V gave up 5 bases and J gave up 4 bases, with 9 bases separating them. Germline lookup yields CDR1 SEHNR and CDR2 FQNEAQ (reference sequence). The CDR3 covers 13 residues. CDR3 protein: CASSVVGNQPQHF. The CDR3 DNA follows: TGTGCCAGCAGCGTAGTGGGTAATCAGCCCCAGCATTTT. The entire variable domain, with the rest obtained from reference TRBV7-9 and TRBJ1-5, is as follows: DTGVSQNPRHKITKRGQNVTFRCDPISEHNRLYWYRQTLGQGPEFLTYFQNEAQLEKSRLLSDRFSAERPKGSFSTLEIQRTEQGDSAMYLCASSVVGNQPQHFGDGTRLSIL.

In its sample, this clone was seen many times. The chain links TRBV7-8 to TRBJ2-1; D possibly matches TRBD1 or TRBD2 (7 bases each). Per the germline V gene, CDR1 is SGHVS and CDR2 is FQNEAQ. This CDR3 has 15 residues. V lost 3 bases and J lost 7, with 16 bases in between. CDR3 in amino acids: CASSLSQGGGNEQFF. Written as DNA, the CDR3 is TGTGCCAGCAGCTTGAGCCAGGGGGGAGGGAATGAGCAGTTCTTC.

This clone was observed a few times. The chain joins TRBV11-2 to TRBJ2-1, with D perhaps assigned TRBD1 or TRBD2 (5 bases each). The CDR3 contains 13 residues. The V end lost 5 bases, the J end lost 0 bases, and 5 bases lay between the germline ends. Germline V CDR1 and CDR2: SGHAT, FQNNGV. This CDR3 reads CASSGGSYNEQFF. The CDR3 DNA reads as TGTGCCAGCAGCGGGGGCTCCTACAATGAGCAGTTCTTC.

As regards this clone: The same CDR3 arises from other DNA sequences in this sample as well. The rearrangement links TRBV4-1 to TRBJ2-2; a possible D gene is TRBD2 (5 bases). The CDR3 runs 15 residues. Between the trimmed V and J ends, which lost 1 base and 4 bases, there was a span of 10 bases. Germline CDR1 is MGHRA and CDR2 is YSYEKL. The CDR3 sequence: CASSQGLRGTGELFF. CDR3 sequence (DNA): TGCGCCAGCAGCCAAGGGCTCCGGGGCACCGGGGAGCTGTTTTTT.

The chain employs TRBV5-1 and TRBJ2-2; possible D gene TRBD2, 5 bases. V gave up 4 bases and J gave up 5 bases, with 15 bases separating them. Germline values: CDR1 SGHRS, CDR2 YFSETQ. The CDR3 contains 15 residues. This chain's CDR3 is CASSRSSQSTGELFF. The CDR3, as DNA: TGCGCCAGCAGCCGATCTAGCCAAAGTACCGGGGAGCTGTTTTTT.

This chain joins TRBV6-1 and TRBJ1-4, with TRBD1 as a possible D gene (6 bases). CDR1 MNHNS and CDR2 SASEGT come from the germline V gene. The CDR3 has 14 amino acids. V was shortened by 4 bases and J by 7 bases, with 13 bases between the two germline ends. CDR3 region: CASSALQGPEKLFF. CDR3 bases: TGTGCCAGCAGTGCCTTACAGGGCCCTGAAAAACTGTTTTTT.

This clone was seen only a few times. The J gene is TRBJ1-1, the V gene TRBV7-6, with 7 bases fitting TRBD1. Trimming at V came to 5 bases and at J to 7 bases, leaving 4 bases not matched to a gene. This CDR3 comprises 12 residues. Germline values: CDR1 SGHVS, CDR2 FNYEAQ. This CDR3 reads CASSIQGIEAFF. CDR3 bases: TGTGCCAGCAGCATACAGGGGATTGAAGCTTTCTTT.

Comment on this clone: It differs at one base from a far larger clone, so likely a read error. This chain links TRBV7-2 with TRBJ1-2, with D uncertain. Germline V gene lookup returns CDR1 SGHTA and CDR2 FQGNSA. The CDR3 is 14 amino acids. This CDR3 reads CANSLGIANYGYTF. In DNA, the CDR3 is TGTGCCAACAGCTTGGGCATTGCTAACTATGGCTACACCTTC.

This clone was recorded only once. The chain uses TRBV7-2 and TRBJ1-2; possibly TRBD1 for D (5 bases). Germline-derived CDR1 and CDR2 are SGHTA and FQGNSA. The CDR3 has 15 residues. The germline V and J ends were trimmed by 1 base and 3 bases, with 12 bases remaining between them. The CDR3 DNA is TGTGCCAGCAGCTTAGTGGTCGGCAGGGACTATGGCTACACCTTC. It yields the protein CASSLVVGRDYGYTF.

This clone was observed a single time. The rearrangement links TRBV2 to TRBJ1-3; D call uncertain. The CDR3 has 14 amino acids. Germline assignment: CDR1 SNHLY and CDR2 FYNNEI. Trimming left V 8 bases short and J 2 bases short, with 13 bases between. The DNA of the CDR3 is TGTGCCAGCTGTCGAGAGGAAGCTGGAAACACCATATATTTT. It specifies CASCREEAGNTIYF.

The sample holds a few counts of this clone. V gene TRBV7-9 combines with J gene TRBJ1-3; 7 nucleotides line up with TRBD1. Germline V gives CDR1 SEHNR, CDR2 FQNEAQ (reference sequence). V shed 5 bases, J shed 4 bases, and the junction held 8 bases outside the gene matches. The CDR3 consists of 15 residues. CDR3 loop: CASSPEGARGNTIYF. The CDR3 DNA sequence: TGTGCCAGCAGCCCCGAGGGGGCGCGAGGAAACACCATATATTTT.

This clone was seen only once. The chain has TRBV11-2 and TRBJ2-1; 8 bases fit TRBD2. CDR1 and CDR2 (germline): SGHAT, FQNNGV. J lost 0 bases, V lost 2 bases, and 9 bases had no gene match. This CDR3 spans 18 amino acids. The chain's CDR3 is CASSLSLAGLSSYNEQFF. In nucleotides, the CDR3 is TGTGCCAGCAGCTTAAGTCTAGCGGGCTTGAGCTCCTACAATGAGCAGTTCTTC.

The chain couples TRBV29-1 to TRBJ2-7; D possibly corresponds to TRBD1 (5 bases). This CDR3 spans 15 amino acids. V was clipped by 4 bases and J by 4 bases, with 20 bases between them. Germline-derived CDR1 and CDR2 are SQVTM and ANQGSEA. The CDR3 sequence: CSVARPQDNQYEQYF. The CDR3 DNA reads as TGCAGCGTTGCTCGACCCCAGGACAACCAATACGAGCAGTACTTC.